These 12 T cell receptor beta chains came from one sample sequenced in a study of T cell repertoires in cytomegalovirus infection. MiXCR, applied by TCRdb to the reads, yields one record per CDR3 protein. This sample has roughly 720,000 distinct CDR3 sequences, with less than 40% found just once. The sequenced sample was PBMCs. The receptors here all came from a human donor in good health (CMV status not recorded). Some clones in this sample may be carry-over from other donors' samples.

The chain links TRBV6-5 to TRBJ1-5; D uncertain. The CDR3 contains 15 residues. V was trimmed by 6 bases and J by 5 bases, leaving 17 bases between them. The germline V gene encodes CDR1 MNHEY and CDR2 SVGAGI. The CDR3 protein is CASSSSMDRDQPQHF. In nucleotides, the CDR3 is TGTGCCAGCAGCTCGTCCATGGACCGGGATCAGCCCCAGCATTTT.

This chain connects TRBV28 to TRBJ2-3; 7 bases are a match to TRBD2. V was clipped by 5 bases and J by 4 bases; unmatched bases: 6. The CDR3 is made up of 14 amino acids. Germline V CDR1 and CDR2: MDHEN, SYDVKM. CDR3 sequence reads: CASSEGGVADTQYF. The CDR3 coding sequence is TGTGCCAGCAGTGAGGGAGGGGTGGCAGATACGCAGTATTTT.

This clonotype was seen more than once but under ten times. The rearrangement uses TRBV11-1 and TRBJ2-7, with 9 bases identical to TRBD2. Germline V gives CDR1 SGHAT, CDR2 FQDESV (reference sequence). The CDR3 length is 14 residues. V shed 2 bases, J shed 4 bases, and the junction held 3 bases outside the gene matches. The CDR3 reads CASSLTAGGYEQYF. For the CDR3, the DNA is TGTGCCAGCAGCTTAACAGCGGGAGGTTACGAGCAGTACTTC.

A few counts support this clonotype. The gene calls are TRBV6-1 and TRBJ1-1; D remains unclear. The length of the CDR3 is 15 residues. Trimming cost V 2 bases and J 3 bases, with 13 bases left between them. Germline assignment: CDR1 MNHNS and CDR2 SASEGT. The CDR3 loop is CASSETRPGDTEAFF. The DNA for the CDR3 is TGTGCCAGCAGTGAAACCCGACCGGGCGACACTGAAGCTTTCTTT.

This clonotype was seen more than once but under ten times. The chain links TRBV7-6 to TRBJ2-7, with 7 bases lining up with TRBD1. Trimming at V came to 4 bases and at J to 0 bases, leaving 3 bases not matched to a gene. CDR3 size: 14 residues. Germline CDR1 and CDR2: SGHVS and FNYEAQ. The CDR3 spells CASSSGQNSYEQYF. CDR3 coding DNA: TGTGCCAGCAGCTCGGGACAGAACTCCTACGAGCAGTACTTC.

This clonotype appeared a few times. V is TRBV25-1 and J is TRBJ2-7; D is ambiguous. Trimming removed 4 bases from V and 3 bases from J, with 10 bases in between. The CDR3 is 13 residues long. CDR1 and CDR2 (germline): MGHDK, SYGVNS. CDR3 bases: TGTGCCAGCAGTGTCGATCGTAGCTACGAGCAGTACTTC. Its translation: CASSVDRSYEQYF.

This clonotype was detected once. The final CDR3 position lacks the conserved phenylalanine or tryptophan, pointing to a likely read error. V usage is TRBV12-3 or TRBV12-4 and J usage is TRBJ1-5; D uncertain. Trimming cost V 3 bases and J 4 bases, with 7 bases left between them. There are 13 residues in the CDR3. CDR3 sequence reads: CASSLGKNQPQHC. The CDR3 bases are TGTGCCAGCAGTTTGGGGAAGAATCAGCCCCAGCATTGT.

This clonotype was recorded at least ten times. CDR3 nucleotide sequence: TGTGCCAGCAGTCCCCCCGGGTCGGGGGAGACCCAGTACTTC. This translates into CASSPPGSGETQYF. The chain employs TRBV28 and TRBJ2-5, with D maybe TRBD2 (5 bases). CDR3 size: 14 residues. Trimming removed 5 bases from V and 5 bases from J, with 15 bases in between. Germline V gene lookup returns CDR1 MDHEN and CDR2 SYDVKM.

The J gene is TRBJ1-5, the V gene TRBV28, with 7 bases that match TRBD1. V was pared by 8 bases and J by 2 bases, with 12 bases of the junction left unmatched. Per germline, CDR1 MDHEN and CDR2 SYDVKM. The CDR3 consists of 16 residues. The CDR3 region is CASGLDRAVGNQPQHF. CDR3 nucleotide sequence: TGTGCCAGCGGACTAGACAGGGCAGTGGGCAATCAGCCCCAGCATTTT.

This chain connects TRBV6-2 or TRBV6-3 to TRBJ2-7, with 8 positions matching TRBD1. The CDR3 has 15 amino acids. CDR1 is MNHEY, CDR2 SVGEGT, per germline. The V and J ends lost 7 bases and 2 bases, in that order; junction bases with no gene match: 10. CDR3 loop: CASIWTTGGPYEQYF. CDR3 nucleotide sequence: TGTGCCAGCATTTGGACTACAGGGGGACCCTACGAGCAGTACTTC.

For the CDR3, the DNA is TGCAGTGCTAGAGACATGAGACAGGGTCGCGATTATGGCTACACCTTC. Translated: CSARDMRQGRDYGYTF. The chain couples TRBV20-1 to TRBJ1-2, with TRBD1 identical over 7 bases. The CDR3 is made up of 16 amino acids. CDR1 is DFQATT and CDR2 is SNEGSKA in the germline V gene (reference sequence). Trimming took 0 bases from V and 5 from J; bases not matched to a gene: 12.

The chain is built from TRBV7-6 and TRBJ1-1; possibly TRBD1 for D (5 bases). Trimming shortened V by 4 bases and J by 2 bases, and 11 bases separated the two germline ends. This CDR3 spans 14 amino acids. The germline V gene encodes CDR1 SGHVS and CDR2 FNYEAQ. DNA of the CDR3: TGTGCCAGCAGCTCGGGACTGATTAACACTGAAGCTTTCTTT. Its translation: CASSSGLINTEAFF.